The 16 T cell receptor beta chains reported below all come from one sample, sequenced in a study of graft-versus-host responses after intestinal transplantation. TCRdb's copy holds only in-frame clones and misses some; the assay was immunoSEQ multiplex PCR. The sample includes some 80,000 clones, around 93% of them seen just once. The antigens for these receptors are not known. The starting material was unstimulated CD8+ T cells sorted from spleen or lymph node cells, obtained before transplant. These receptors were collected from a human donor who was the organ donor for an intestinal transplant.

The rearrangement joins TRBV5-1 to TRBJ1-6; D unresolved. V was clipped by 7 bases and J by 10 bases, with 15 bases between them. The CDR3 is made up of 13 amino acids. Germline CDR1 reads SGHRS; CDR2 reads YFSETQ. CDR3 amino acids: CASPKAGRSPLHF. The CDR3 DNA reads TGCGCCAGCCCTAAAGCGGGGAGGTCACCCCTCCACTTT. Combining the CDR3 with reference TRBV5-1 and TRBJ1-6 gives the whole variable domain KAGVTQTPRYLIKTRGQQVTLSCSPISGHRSVSWYQQTPGQGLQFLFEYFSETQRNKGNFPGRFSGRQFSNSRSEMNVSTLELGDSALYLCASPKAGRSPLHFGNGTRLTVT.

The J gene is TRBJ2-7, the V gene TRBV19; D is ambiguous. From germline, CDR1 is LNHDA and CDR2 SQIVND (reference sequence). The CDR3 extends over 15 amino acids. The V and J ends lost 3 bases and 0 bases respectively, with 12 bases between them. CDR3: CASSMSATPSYEQYF. In DNA form, the CDR3 reads TGTGCCAGTAGTATGTCGGCGACCCCCTCCTACGAGCAGTACTTC.

CDR3 in DNA: TGCGCCAGCAGCCAAGCCCAACTAGCGGGAGACACAGATACGCAGTATTTT. Translation gives CASSQAQLAGDTDTQYF. The rearrangement links TRBV4-1 to TRBJ2-3, with 11 bases aligning to TRBD2. V lost 1 base, J lost 2 bases, and 5 bases stayed unmatched. This CDR3 region has 17 residues. Germline V gene lookup returns CDR1 MGHRA and CDR2 YSYEKL.

The gene calls are TRBV15 and TRBJ1-1, with no clear D. The CDR3 runs to 15 residues. V was shortened by 0 bases and J by 1 base, with 9 bases between the two germline ends. Germline V gene data show CDR1 as LNHNV and CDR2 as YYDKDF (reference sequence). CDR3 amino acids: CATSREGLGNTEAFF. In DNA form, the CDR3 reads TGTGCCACCAGCAGAGAAGGGTTGGGGAACACTGAAGCTTTCTTT. The full variable domain, rest sourced from reference TRBV15 and TRBJ1-1, is DAMVIQNPRYQVTQFGKPVTLSCSQTLNHNVMYWYQQKSSQAPKLLFHYYDKDFNNEADTPDNFQSRRPNTSFCFLDIRSPGLGDTAMYLCATSREGLGNTEAFFGQGTRLTVV.

The chain recombines TRBV5-1 with TRBJ1-4, with D uncertain. The CDR3 extends over 12 amino acids. Trimming removed 2 bases at V and 12 bases at J, with 11 bases between. The germline V gene encodes CDR1 SGHRS and CDR2 YFSETQ. In DNA, the CDR3 is TGCGCCAGCAGCTTAGACGAAGACGAACTGTTTTTT. Translated: CASSLDEDELFF.

V and J are TRBV4-1 and TRBJ1-1; D remains ambiguous. V lost 5 bases to trimming and J lost 5 bases, with 12 bases between them. Germline V lookup: CDR1 MGHRA, CDR2 YSYEKL. The CDR3 covers 13 residues. The CDR3 bases are TGCGCCAGCAGCGTCCGTGGGGAGACTGAAGCTTTCTTT. It specifies CASSVRGETEAFF.

This chain joins TRBV10-2 and TRBJ1-1; D is unclear. Between the trimmed V and J ends, which lost 2 bases and 0 bases, there was a span of 7 bases. Per the germline V gene, CDR1 is WSHSY and CDR2 is SAAADI. This CDR3 has 14 amino acids. The CDR3 loop is CASSETVMNTEAFF. In DNA form, the CDR3 reads TGCGCCAGCAGTGAGACAGTCATGAACACTGAAGCTTTCTTT.

This chain joins TRBV4-1 and TRBJ2-1; unclear D gene. In germline, CDR1 is MGHRA, CDR2 YSYEKL. The CDR3 runs to 15 residues. V was shortened by 3 bases and J by 1 base, with 10 bases between the two germline ends. CDR3 coding DNA: TGCGCCAGCAGCCATCTTGGGGTTTCCTACAATGAGCAGTTCTTC. Translation: CASSHLGVSYNEQFF.

The J gene is TRBJ2-7, the V gene TRBV11-3; 11 bases fit TRBD2. The CDR3 is 15 residues long. Germline assignment: CDR1 SGHNT and CDR2 YENEEA. Unmatched junction bases numbered 6, after V lost 5 bases and J lost 3 bases. CDR3 in amino acids: CASSPTSGTVYEQYF. CDR3 sequence (DNA): TGTGCCAGCAGCCCGACTAGCGGGACCGTCTACGAGCAGTACTTC.

The genes are TRBV19 and TRBJ2-1; TRBD2 matches 7 bases. J was trimmed by 7 bases and V by 5 bases; bases with no gene match: 11. The V gene's germline CDR1 is LNHDA and CDR2 SQIVND (reference sequence). This CDR3 spans 15 amino acids. The CDR3 is CASSPSGAGGNEQFF. CDR3 in DNA: TGTGCCAGTAGTCCGAGCGGGGCCGGGGGAAATGAGCAGTTCTTC. Together with reference TRBV19 and TRBJ2-1, the CDR3 gives the full variable domain: DGGITQSPKYLFRKEGQNVTLSCEQNLNHDAMYWYRQDPGQGLRLIYYSQIVNDFQKGDIAEGYSVSREKKESFPLTVTSAQKNPTAFYLCASSPSGAGGNEQFFGPGTRLTVL.

V usage is TRBV4-2 and J usage is TRBJ2-1; D call uncertain. V was shortened by 0 bases and J by 3 bases, with 15 bases between the two germline ends. The germline gives CDR1 LGHNA, CDR2 YNFKEQ. The CDR3 extends over 17 amino acids. The CDR3 reads CASSQDLETLLYNEQFF. The DNA of the CDR3 is TGTGCCAGCAGCCAAGATCTTGAGACCCTTCTCTACAATGAGCAGTTCTTC.

This sequence joins TRBV10-2 and TRBJ1-3; TRBD1 might be the D (5 bases). From germline, CDR1 is WSHSY and CDR2 SAAADI. Trimming shortened V by 6 bases and J by 0 bases, and 6 bases separated the two germline ends. The CDR3 sequence is 13 residues long. CDR3 loop: CASRGVSGNTIYF. As DNA, the CDR3 is TGCGCCAGCAGGGGGGTCTCTGGAAACACCATATATTTT.

This chain joins TRBV7-9 and TRBJ1-1; D gene ambiguous. The CDR3 is 10 amino acids. Germline V gene data show CDR1 as SEHNR and CDR2 as FQNEAQ (reference sequence). V was cut by 6 bases and J by 10 bases, with 9 bases left in between. CDR3 DNA sequence: TGTGCCAGCAGGCCAGACGGAGCTTTCTTT. Translating gives CASRPDGAFF.

The CDR3 DNA reads as TGTGCCAGCAGTAAAATGGGGGAGACAGTTAACTATGGCTACACCTTC. Residues: CASSKMGETVNYGYTF. This rearrangement joins TRBV27 to TRBJ1-2; possibly TRBD1 for D (5 bases). The CDR3 length is 16 residues. The germline V gene has CDR1 MNHEY and CDR2 SMNVEV (reference sequence). V was shortened by 5 bases and J by 1 base, with 17 bases between the two germline ends.

This chain joins TRBV19 and TRBJ2-2; the D gene is possibly TRBD2 (6 bases). The V end was cut by 4 bases, the J end by 4 bases, with 16 bases between. The CDR3 length is 16 residues. In germline, CDR1 is LNHDA, CDR2 SQIVND (reference sequence). CDR3 region: CASSTPLRGSTGELFF. CDR3 DNA sequence: TGTGCCAGTAGTACCCCGTTGCGGGGCAGCACCGGGGAGCTGTTTTTT.

The gene calls are TRBV7-3 and TRBJ1-2, with D tentatively TRBD1 (5 bases). The ends were cut back, 3 bases at V and 6 bases at J, with 11 bases in the middle. Per the germline V gene, CDR1 is SGHTA and CDR2 is FQGTGA. The CDR3 runs to 13 residues. The CDR3: CASSLEGAHGYTF. The DNA for the CDR3 is TGTGCCAGCAGCTTGGAAGGGGCTCATGGCTACACCTTC. Using reference TRBV7-3 and TRBJ1-2 for the parts outside the CDR3, the full variable domain is GAGVSQTPSNKVTEKGKYVELRCDPISGHTALYWYRQSLGQGPEFLIYFQGTGAADDSGLPNDRFFAVRPEGSVSTLKIQRTERGDSAVYLCASSLEGAHGYTFGSGTRLTVV.